This T cell receptor (beta chain) derives from a study of monozygotic twins with cystic fibrosis. Study-level results: Monozygotic CF twin pairs shared significantly more nucleotide-identical clonotypes than unrelated CF individuals did. In this small cohort, shared CDR3 numbers showed no association with age, concordance or disease severity.

CDR3 length: 13 amino acids. Trimming removed 4 bases at V and 5 bases at J, with 11 bases between. Germline assignment: CDR1 ENHRY and CDR2 SYGVKD. As for this clone: No antigen is known for it.

Sequenced by immunoSEQ multiplex PCR; TCRdb stores in-frame clones only, minus some. Altogether about 36,000 clones are present, over 75% being singletons, with the ten largest covering 1.5% to 2%. The chain carries TRBV10-3 and TRBJ1-2; no firm D call. The sequenced material came from blood. The source of this sequence is a girl between 2 and 10 years old with cystic fibrosis. The chain's CDR3 is CAISVSPRYGYTF. In DNA form, the CDR3 reads TGTGCCATCAGTGTCTCCCCGAGATATGGCTACACCTTC.